The entry below describes one TCR beta chain. Both 60 Vbeta primers and 13 Jbeta primers went into the PCR. Produced via immunoSEQ multiplex PCR; TCRdb's table is partial and in-frame only. The sample lists roughly 130,000 clones, 80% to 85% occurring once. The sample belongs to a study of cytomegalovirus exposure and HLA in healthy donors. Per the germline V gene, CDR1 is LGHNA and CDR2 is YSLEER. The V segment lost 4 bases and the J segment 3 bases; nucleotides outside the gene matches: 2. The CDR3 sequence is 13 residues long. The chain carries TRBV4-3 and TRBJ1-2; 7 nucleotides agree with TRBD1. Sequenced input: PBMCs. This sequence was found in a man younger than 30 in good health and CMV-seronegative. CDR3 protein: CASSLDRDYGYTF. CDR3 in DNA: TGCGCCAGCAGCCTTGACAGGGACTATGGCTACACCTTC.